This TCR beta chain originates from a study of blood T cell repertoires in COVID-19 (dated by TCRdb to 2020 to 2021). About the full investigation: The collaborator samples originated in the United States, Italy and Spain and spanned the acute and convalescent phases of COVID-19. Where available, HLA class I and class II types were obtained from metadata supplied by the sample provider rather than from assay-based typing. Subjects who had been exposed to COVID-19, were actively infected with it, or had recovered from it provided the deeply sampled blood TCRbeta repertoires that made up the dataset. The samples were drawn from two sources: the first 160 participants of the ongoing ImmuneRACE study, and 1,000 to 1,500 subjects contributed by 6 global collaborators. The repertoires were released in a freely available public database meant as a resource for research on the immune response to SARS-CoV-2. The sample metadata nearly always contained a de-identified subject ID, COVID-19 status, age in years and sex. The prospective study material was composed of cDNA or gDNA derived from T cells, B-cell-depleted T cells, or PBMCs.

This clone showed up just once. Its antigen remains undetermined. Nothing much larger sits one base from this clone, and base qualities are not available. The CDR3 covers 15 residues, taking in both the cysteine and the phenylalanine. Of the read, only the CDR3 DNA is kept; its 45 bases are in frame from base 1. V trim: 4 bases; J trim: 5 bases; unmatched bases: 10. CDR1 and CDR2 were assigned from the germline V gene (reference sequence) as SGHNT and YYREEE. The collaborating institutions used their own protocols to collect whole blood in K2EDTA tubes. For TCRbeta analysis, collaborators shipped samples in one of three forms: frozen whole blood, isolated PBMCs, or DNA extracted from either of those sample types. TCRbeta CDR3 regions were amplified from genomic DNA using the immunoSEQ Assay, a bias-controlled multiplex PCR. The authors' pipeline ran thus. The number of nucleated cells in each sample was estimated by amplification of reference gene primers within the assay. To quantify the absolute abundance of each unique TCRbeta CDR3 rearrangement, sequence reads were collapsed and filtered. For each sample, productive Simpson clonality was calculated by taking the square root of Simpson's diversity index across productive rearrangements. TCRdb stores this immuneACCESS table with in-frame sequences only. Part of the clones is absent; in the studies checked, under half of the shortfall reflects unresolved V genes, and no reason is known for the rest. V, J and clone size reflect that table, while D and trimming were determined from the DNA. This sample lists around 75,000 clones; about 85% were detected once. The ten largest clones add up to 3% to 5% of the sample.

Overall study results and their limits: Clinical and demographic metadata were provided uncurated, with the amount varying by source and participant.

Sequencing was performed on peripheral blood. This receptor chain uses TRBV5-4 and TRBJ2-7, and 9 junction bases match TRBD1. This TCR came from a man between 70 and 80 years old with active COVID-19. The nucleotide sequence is TGTGCCAGCAGCCCCCCCGGGACAGGGTTCCACGAGCAGTACTTC. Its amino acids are CASSPPGTGFHEQYF.